The source of this T cell receptor beta chain is a study of human T cells and chemical hapten exposure. Study overall: There were per-sample TCR yield variations, arising mainly from small pooled library volume differences.

Specified time point: patch test 3, about 24 weeks after DPC sensitization. The treatment is: therapeutic diphenylcyclopropenone sensitization with weekly scalp DPC. V shed 8 bases and J shed 1 base, with 14 bases lying between them. Per germline, CDR1 MNHNY and CDR2 SVGAGI (reference sequence). This CDR3 has 14 residues. Each CDR3 protein gets one entry after TCRdb re-called the RACE reads with MiXCR. Of tens of thousands of distinct CDR3 sequences listed, approximately 12% are singletons. The chain employs TRBV6-6 and TRBJ1-1; D not certain. The material was whole blood, obtained in connection with sensitization to the hapten diphenylcyclopropenone (DPC). The sequence was obtained from a woman aged 45-60 years with alopecia areata. Some clones in this sample may be carry-over from other donors' samples. Here the CDR3 reads CASSTWPGNTEAFF. The CDR3 DNA reads as TGTGCCAGCTCTACGTGGCCGGGGAACACTGAAGCTTTCTTT.